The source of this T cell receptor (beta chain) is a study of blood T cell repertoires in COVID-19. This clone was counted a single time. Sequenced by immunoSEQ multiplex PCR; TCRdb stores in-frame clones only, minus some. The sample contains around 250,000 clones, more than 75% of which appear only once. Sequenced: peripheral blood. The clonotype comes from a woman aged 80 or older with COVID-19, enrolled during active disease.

CDR3 nucleotides: TGTGCTAGCCGACAGGGGGAAAATCAGCCCCAGCATTTT. It translates to CASRQGENQPQHF. The chain recombines TRBV12-5 with TRBJ1-5; 9 bases agree with TRBD1. The CDR3 consists of 13 residues. J was trimmed by 4 bases and V by 9 bases; bases with no gene match: 4. CDR1 is LGHNT and CDR2 is FRNRAP in the germline V gene.